Reported below is one TCR beta chain. The antigen remains unidentified. This entry is derived from a study of CD8 T cells in Susac syndrome. Findings and caveats of the study: A relatively small number of individuals underwent TCR sequencing and HLA analysis.

Germline CDR1 reads SGHNT; CDR2 reads YYREEE (reference sequence). Trimming cost V 0 bases and J 8 bases, with 18 bases left between them. This CDR3 comprises 17 residues. While CD8+ and CD4+ T cells were isolated negatively, TEMRA cells were enriched by FACS. Reverse transcription of roughly 0.5 to 1 ug RNA was carried out with random hexamers. Multiplex PCR with immunoSEQ amplified the TCR beta CDR3 across 54 Vbeta and 13 Jbeta. MiXCR, applied by TCRdb to the immunoSEQ multiplex PCR reads, yields one record per CDR3 protein. Found here are around 200,000 distinct CDR3 sequences, 90% to 96% of them singletons; the top ten hold approximately 0.09%.

The rearrangement links TRBV5-4 to TRBJ1-6; a weak D match, TRBD1 (6 bases). The sequence came from a human donor with multiple sclerosis. Sequences were obtained from CD4+ T cells from PBMCs. CDR3 in amino acids: CASSLDLSGQGDSPLHF. The CDR3 DNA is TGTGCCAGCAGCTTGGATTTGTCGGGACAAGGGGATTCACCCCTCCACTTT.